The present T cell receptor (beta chain) was sequenced within a study of blood T cell repertoires in COVID-19. This CDR3 is 14 amino acids long. Germline loops: CDR1 SGHTA, CDR2 FQGTGA. Germline trimming cut 5 bases from V and 4 bases from J; bases unmatched to any gene: 6. Sequenced by immunoSEQ multiplex PCR; TCRdb stores in-frame clones only, minus some. Of 200,000 to 250,000 clones listed, about four fifths are singletons. The TCR originated in a woman of 80 years or more with COVID-19, enrolled during active disease. The chain uses TRBV7-3 and TRBJ2-5, with 8 bases fitting TRBD1. The sequencing input was peripheral blood. The CDR3 region is CASSAAGGRETQYF. CDR3 coding DNA: TGTGCCAGCAGCGCTGCAGGGGGCAGAGAGACCCAGTACTTC. Combining the CDR3 with reference TRBV7-3 and TRBJ2-5 gives the whole variable domain GAGVSQTPSNKVTEKGKYVELRCDPISGHTALYWYRQSLGQGPEFLIYFQGTGAADDSGLPNDRFFAVRPEGSVSTLKIQRTERGDSAVYLCASSAAGGRETQYFGPGTRLLVL.